The 18 T cell receptor beta chains reported below all come from one sample, sequenced in a study of cytomegalovirus exposure and HLA in healthy donors. PCR amplification relied on 60 Vbeta primers (plus 13 Jbeta primers). Sequencing used immunoSEQ multiplex PCR; TCRdb keeps in-frame clones, though not all of them. With roughly 120,000 clones in the sample, the ten largest clones hold around 3.4%. The sequencing input was PBMCs. These receptors all come from a man aged 30 to 39 in good health and CMV-seronegative.

This chain joins TRBV6-6 and TRBJ2-1; D not resolved. Germline V gene data show CDR1 as MNHNY and CDR2 as SVGAGI (reference sequence). With 6 bases removed from V and 0 bases from J, the gap between germline ends came to 9 bases. The CDR3 spans 14 residues. The CDR3 DNA follows: TGTGCCAGCAGCTATCTAGACTCCTACAATGAGCAGTTCTTC. Translation gives CASSYLDSYNEQFF.

The chain uses TRBV6-7 and TRBJ1-1; the match to TRBD1 covers 7 bases. TRBV6-7 is an ORF, and what it does is uncertain. Trimming cost V 2 bases and J 6 bases; bases outside gene matches: 6. The CDR3 totals 14 residues. This chain's CDR3 is CASSYPSGGAEAFF. The DNA of the CDR3 is TGTGCCAGCAGTTACCCCTCAGGGGGAGCTGAAGCTTTCTTT.

The chain has TRBV5-4 and TRBJ1-2; no firm D call. Germline V gene sequence: CDR1 SGHNT, CDR2 YYREEE (reference sequence). This CDR3 region has 14 residues. V shed 0 bases and J shed 4 bases, with 10 bases lying between them. CDR3 nucleotides: TGTGCCAGCAGCTTGGCCCCAGGATCCTATGGCTACACCTTC. Translating gives CASSLAPGSYGYTF.

The CDR3 bases are TGTGCCAGCAGCCAGACTAGGGACCAAAATGGCTACACCTTC. The encoded protein is CASSQTRDQNGYTF. The rearrangement links TRBV7-2 to TRBJ1-2; perhaps TRBD1 as D (5 bases). The CDR3 runs 14 residues. Germline CDR1 reads SGHTA; CDR2 reads FQGNSA. The V gene lost 5 bases and the J gene lost 6 bases, with 16 bases spanning the gap.

The chain recombines TRBV27 with TRBJ1-1; unclear D gene. Trimming left V 4 bases short and J 10 bases short, with 10 bases between. The CDR3 runs 11 residues. CDR1 is MNHEY, CDR2 SMNVEV, per germline (reference sequence). CDR3 protein: CASSSSRVAFF. The CDR3 DNA is TGTGCCAGCAGTTCCTCTCGTGTAGCTTTCTTT.

The V call is TRBV5-6, the J call TRBJ2-2; 12 positions match TRBD2. The V gene's germline CDR1 is SGHDT and CDR2 YYEEEE. J lost 5 bases, V lost 2 bases, and 1 base had no gene match. The CDR3 sequence is 15 residues long. This chain's CDR3 is CASSFGLAGTGELFF. DNA for the CDR3: TGTGCCAGCAGCTTCGGACTAGCGGGGACCGGGGAGCTGTTTTTT.

The chain is built from TRBV5-1 and TRBJ1-2; weak D call: TRBD1 (5 bases). Trimming pared 0 bases from V and 4 bases from J, leaving 10 bases between. The germline CDR1 and CDR2 sequences are SGHRS and YFSETQ. The CDR3 consists of 14 residues. The CDR3, as DNA: TGCGCCAGCAGCTTGGGTAGGGGCAGCTATGGCTACACCTTC. Translation: CASSLGRGSYGYTF.

The chain joins TRBV6-1 to TRBJ2-7; 7 bases fit TRBD1. Losses at the gene ends were 5 bases for V and 4 bases for J; bases not matched to a gene: 5. The CDR3 extends over 13 amino acids. Germline assignment: CDR1 MNHNS and CDR2 SASEGT. In DNA form, the CDR3 reads TGTGCCAGCAGTCACCGACAGGGATACGAGCAGTACTTC. Translated: CASSHRQGYEQYF.

The chain couples TRBV5-1 to TRBJ1-1; D gene ambiguous. V was clipped by 4 bases and J by 10 bases, with 17 bases between them. Germline V gene lookup returns CDR1 SGHRS and CDR2 YFSETQ. There are 13 residues in the CDR3. DNA for the CDR3: TGCGCCAGCAGCGTCGGTGCTACGGCGGGAGCTTTCTTT. This sequence encodes CASSVGATAGAFF.

The rearrangement links TRBV2 to TRBJ1-2; 8 bases map to TRBD1. Germline V gene lookup returns CDR1 SNHLY and CDR2 FYNNEI. The CDR3 has 14 amino acids. J gave up 1 base and V 6 bases, and 4 bases lay outside the gene matches. CDR3 DNA: TGTGCCAGCAGACGACAGGGGTTTAACTATGGCTACACCTTC. It translates to CASRRQGFNYGYTF.

The chain uses TRBV29-1 and TRBJ1-5; 8 bases fit TRBD1. The germline CDR1 and CDR2 sequences are SQVTM and ANQGSEA. CDR3 size: 14 residues. V was clipped by 4 bases and J by 4 bases; unmatched bases: 6. In nucleotides, the CDR3 is TGCAGCGTTGTCGGTCAGGGGGCGAATCAGCCCCAGCATTTT. Amino acids: CSVVGQGANQPQHF.

A note on this clone: A read error may account for a junction end that differs from germline. This chain connects TRBV27 to TRBJ1-2; 8 bases are shared with TRBD1. Germline V CDR1 and CDR2: MNHEY, SMNVEV (reference sequence). This CDR3 has 15 amino acids. CDR3 in amino acids: CASSFGTGLPYGYAF. CDR3 sequence (DNA): TGTGCCAGCAGTTTTGGGACAGGACTCCCCTATGGCTACGCCTTC.

The rearrangement links TRBV6-4 to TRBJ2-6; D is uncertain. The CDR3 covers 15 residues. The germline gives CDR1 MRHNA, CDR2 SNTAGT. Trimming took off 2 bases at V and 0 bases at J, with 5 bases between the two ends. The CDR3 protein is CASSDSNSGANVLTF. DNA for the CDR3: TGTGCCAGCAGTGACAGCAACTCTGGGGCCAACGTCCTGACTTTC.

The chain couples TRBV4-1 to TRBJ2-2; D not resolved. This CDR3 has 13 residues. The V and J ends lost 1 base and 11 bases respectively, with 11 bases between them. Per germline, CDR1 MGHRA and CDR2 YSYEKL. DNA of the CDR3: TGCGCCAGCAGCCAAGTCCTGCAGGAAGAGCTGTTTTTT. Translated: CASSQVLQEELFF.

The CDR3 reads CASKDQGGLFLYEQYF. As DNA, the CDR3 is TGCGCCAGCAAAGATCAGGGTGGGTTGTTCCTTTACGAGCAGTACTTC. The chain employs TRBV10-1 and TRBJ2-7; possibly TRBD1 for D (5 bases). The CDR3 extends over 16 amino acids. Trimming cost V 7 bases and J 4 bases, with 23 bases left between them. CDR1 and CDR2 from the germline V gene are WNHNN and SYGVQD (reference sequence).

This chain connects TRBV27 to TRBJ1-2, with TRBD1 matching 7 bases. V lost 10 bases and J lost 3; bases outside the gene matches: 8. Germline lookup yields CDR1 MNHEY and CDR2 SMNVEV (reference sequence). This CDR3 is built from 13 residues. CDR3 sequence (DNA): TGTGCCACGGCCGGGCAGGGGGACTATGGCTACACCTTC. It specifies CATAGQGDYGYTF.

This sequence joins TRBV5-1 and TRBJ1-2; D gene ambiguous. V lost 0 bases and J 13 bases, leaving 19 bases between the germline ends. The CDR3 loop spans 14 amino acids. Germline V gene sequence: CDR1 SGHRS, CDR2 YFSETQ. The CDR3 DNA is TGCGCCAGCAGCTTGGAAGCGTCTGGCCGTCAGCTCACCTTC. Encoded protein: CASSLEASGRQLTF.

The chain links TRBV5-8 to TRBJ2-7; D might be TRBD2 (5 bases). V was clipped by 0 bases and J by 3 bases, with 10 bases between them. This CDR3 comprises 14 residues. CDR1 is SGHTS, CDR2 YDEGEE, per germline. Here the CDR3 DNA reads TGTGCCAGCAGCTTGGCCGGGGAGCGCTACGAGCAGTACTTC. Its protein is CASSLAGERYEQYF.